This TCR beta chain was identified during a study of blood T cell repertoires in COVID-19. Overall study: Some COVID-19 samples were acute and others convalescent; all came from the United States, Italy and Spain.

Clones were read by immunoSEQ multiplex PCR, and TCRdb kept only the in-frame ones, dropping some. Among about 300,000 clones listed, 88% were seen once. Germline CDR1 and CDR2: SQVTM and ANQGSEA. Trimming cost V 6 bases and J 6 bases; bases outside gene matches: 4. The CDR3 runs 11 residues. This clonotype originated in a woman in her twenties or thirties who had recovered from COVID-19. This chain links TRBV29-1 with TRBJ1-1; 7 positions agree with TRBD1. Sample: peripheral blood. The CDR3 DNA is TGCAGCGTGGGACAGATCGCTGAAGCTTTCTTT. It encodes CSVGQIAEAFF.